The 29 T cell receptor beta chains below all came from one sample that was sequenced in a study of CD8+ T cells in alopecia areata. cDNA prepared by RNA extraction and subsequent reverse transcription served as the template for sequencing. The data were produced by immunoSEQ multiplex PCR, yet TCRdb's version contains in-frame clones alone and is incomplete. The data show about 200,000 clones, 55% to 75% seen once. Treatment defined: oral pan-JAK inhibitor, 5-10 mg twice daily. Material: CD4+ T cells sorted from blood, obtained at week 24, from a patient treated with tofacitinib. Receptors originate from a human donor with alopecia areata.

The chain combines TRBV9 with TRBJ2-7; 10 nucleotides line up with TRBD2. CDR1 is SGDLS, CDR2 YYNGEE, per germline. After removal of 2 bases from V and 6 bases from J, the junction contained 5 bases not matched to a gene. The CDR3 covers 14 residues. The CDR3 spells CASSVSGGAPEQYF. The DNA of the CDR3 is TGTGCCAGCAGCGTCAGCGGGGGGGCCCCCGAGCAGTACTTC.

The chain is built from TRBV5-4 and TRBJ2-5; no clear D gene. CDR1 is SGHNT and CDR2 is YYREEE in the germline V gene (reference sequence). V lost 0 bases and J lost 3, with 9 bases in between. The CDR3 loop spans 14 amino acids. CDR3 residues: CASSLGPKEETQYF. Written as DNA, the CDR3 is TGTGCCAGCAGCTTGGGTCCGAAGGAAGAGACCCAGTACTTC.

This chain uses TRBV30 with TRBJ1-3, with D perhaps matching TRBD1 (5 bases). V lost 0 bases to trimming and J lost 4 bases, with 19 bases between them. CDR1 is GTSNPN, CDR2 SVGIG, per germline (reference sequence). This CDR3 region has 17 residues. CDR3 in amino acids: CAWSVWGLLRAGNTIYF. The CDR3 nucleotides read TGTGCCTGGAGTGTATGGGGACTCCTCCGAGCCGGAAACACCATATATTTT.

This clone has a handful of counts. The chain recombines TRBV5-1 with TRBJ2-3; D gene unclear. Germline CDR1 SGHRS, CDR2 YFSETQ. CDR3 length equals 12 residues. V lost 2 bases, J lost 6 bases, and 7 bases lay in between. The CDR3 reads CASSFGYDTQYF. For the CDR3, the DNA is TGCGCCAGCAGCTTTGGTTATGATACGCAGTATTTT.

The chain links TRBV7-2 to TRBJ2-4, with no clear D. Germline values: CDR1 SGHTA, CDR2 FQGNSA. V lost 6 bases and J 0 bases, leaving 12 bases between the germline ends. The CDR3 totals 15 residues. CDR3 DNA sequence: TGTGCCAGCAGTAAAGGTGGGCTAGCCAAAAACATTCAGTACTTC. The encoded protein is CASSKGGLAKNIQYF. The variable domain in full, with the rest retrieved from reference TRBV7-2 and TRBJ2-4, is GAGVSQSPSNKVTEKGKDVELRCDPISGHTALYWYRQSLGQGLEFLIYFQGNSAPDKSGLPSDRFSAERTGGSVSTLTIQRTQQEDSAVYLCASSKGGLAKNIQYFGAGTRLSVL.

V is TRBV7-2 and J is TRBJ2-1; no definite D call. V lost 3 bases and J lost 0, with 9 bases in between. CDR3 length equals 15 residues. Per the germline V gene, CDR1 is SGHTA and CDR2 is FQGNSA. The CDR3 DNA reads TGTGCCAGCAGCTTGTATGGGATCTCCTACAATGAGCAGTTCTTC. Residues: CASSLYGISYNEQFF. Based on the CDR3 plus reference TRBV7-2 and TRBJ2-1, the full variable domain is GAGVSQSPSNKVTEKGKDVELRCDPISGHTALYWYRQSLGQGLEFLIYFQGNSAPDKSGLPSDRFSAERTGGSVSTLTIQRTQQEDSAVYLCASSLYGISYNEQFFGPGTRLTVL.

The chain carries TRBV7-9 and TRBJ2-3; possible D gene TRBD1, 5 bases. The CDR3 loop spans 14 amino acids. V shed 6 bases and J shed 5 bases, with 15 bases lying between them. The germline V gene has CDR1 SEHNR and CDR2 FQNEAQ (reference sequence). The CDR3 nucleotides are TGTGCCAGCAGATATTCCAGGGTAGTAGATACGCAGTATTTT. This encodes CASRYSRVVDTQYF. Filled out from reference TRBV7-9 and TRBJ2-3, the complete variable domain reads DTGVSQNPRHKITKRGQNVTFRCDPISEHNRLYWYRQTLGQGPEFLTYFQNEAQLEKSRLLSDRFSAERPKGSFSTLEIQRTEQGDSAMYLCASRYSRVVDTQYFGPGTRLTVL.

This clone was found many times. The rearrangement links TRBV5-4 to TRBJ1-6; a weak D match, TRBD1 (6 bases). The V gene's germline CDR1 is SGHNT and CDR2 YYREEE (reference sequence). V was pared by 5 bases and J by 7 bases, with 16 bases between. This CDR3 contains 15 residues. The CDR3 protein is CASSPAGALNSPLHF. The CDR3 DNA reads TGTGCCAGCAGTCCGGCGGGGGCTTTGAATTCACCCCTCCACTTT.

The chain uses TRBV27 and TRBJ2-5; TRBD1 matches 7 bases. The ends lost 6 bases at V and 4 bases at J; junction bases unmatched: 11. The CDR3 has 15 amino acids. Germline V gives CDR1 MNHEY, CDR2 SMNVEV (reference sequence). Written as DNA, the CDR3 is TGTGCCAGCAGGCGCACAGGGGAAGTACGAGAGACCCAGTACTTC. This sequence encodes CASRRTGEVRETQYF.

The rearrangement joins TRBV25-1 to TRBJ1-1, with 7 bases aligning to TRBD1. The CDR3 consists of 14 residues. The germline gives CDR1 MGHDK, CDR2 SYGVNS. V lost 5 bases to trimming and J lost 1 base; unmatched junction nucleotides: 4. This CDR3 is CASSPRQGNTEAFF. The CDR3 DNA follows: TGTGCCAGCAGTCCACGACAGGGGAACACTGAAGCTTTCTTT. Full variable domain (missing parts from reference TRBV25-1 and TRBJ1-1): EADIYQTPRYLVIGTGKKITLECSQTMGHDKMYWYQQDPGMELHLIHYSYGVNSTEKGDLSSESTVSRIRTEHFPLTLESARPSHTSQYLCASSPRQGNTEAFFGQGTRLTVV.

There are a few counts of this clone. V and J are TRBV7-9 and TRBJ1-2; TRBD1 is a possible D gene (6 bases). The CDR3 extends over 18 amino acids. V dropped 3 bases and J dropped 4 bases, with 24 bases sitting between them. Germline V gene data show CDR1 as SEHNR and CDR2 as FQNEAQ (reference sequence). CDR3 residues: CASSLGRQGPGGLYGYTF. CDR3 sequence (DNA): TGTGCCAGCAGCTTGGGTCGGCAGGGGCCCGGTGGACTCTATGGCTACACCTTC.

The chain couples TRBV29-1 to TRBJ1-2, with TRBD1 matching over 9 bases. The CDR3 is 14 residues long. The germline gives CDR1 SQVTM, CDR2 ANQGSEA. Trimming at V came to 7 bases and at J to 4 bases, leaving 10 bases not matched to a gene. CDR3 sequence reads: CSAGRTGVAYGYTF. For the CDR3, the DNA is TGCAGCGCCGGGAGGACAGGGGTCGCCTATGGCTACACCTTC.

This rearrangement joins TRBV5-4 to TRBJ1-1; perhaps TRBD1 as D (5 bases). Trimming shortened V by 4 bases and J by 10 bases, and 17 bases separated the two germline ends. The CDR3 loop spans 13 amino acids. The germline V gene encodes CDR1 SGHNT and CDR2 YYREEE (reference sequence). In DNA, the CDR3 is TGTGCCAGCAGCCCAACCGGGAGAGGGGTAGCTTTCTTT. It encodes CASSPTGRGVAFF.

V and J are TRBV9 and TRBJ2-1; 10 bases align to TRBD2. Germline trimming cut 0 bases from V and 6 bases from J; bases unmatched to any gene: 9. CDR1 is SGDLS, CDR2 YYNGEE, per germline. The CDR3 extends over 17 amino acids. For the CDR3, the DNA is TGTGCCAGCAGCGTAGCCCAAGCGGGGGGGCCAGGCAATGAGCAGTTCTTC. Amino acid sequence: CASSVAQAGGPGNEQFF.

This chain joins TRBV25-1 and TRBJ2-3, with 9 bases matching TRBD1. The junction had 10 bases not matched to a gene; V was cut back by 5 bases and J by 4 bases. The germline gives CDR1 MGHDK, CDR2 SYGVNS. This CDR3 is built from 16 residues. As DNA, the CDR3 is TGTGCCAGCAGTCACACCCCGGGACAGGGAGCAGATACGCAGTATTTT. Translation: CASSHTPGQGADTQYF.

V gene TRBV10-3 combines with J gene TRBJ2-7; 9 nucleotides agree with TRBD1. CDR1 ENHRY and CDR2 SYGVKD come from the germline V gene. The J segment lost 3 bases and the V segment lost 8 bases, leaving 5 bases of the junction unmatched. This CDR3 has 13 residues. The CDR3 bases are TGTGCCATCCGGGACAGGGATAACTACGAGCAGTACTTC. Protein: CAIRDRDNYEQYF.

The sample holds a few counts of this clone. V and J are TRBV7-9 and TRBJ2-5, with D tentatively TRBD1 or TRBD2 (5 bases each). CDR1 SEHNR and CDR2 FQNEAQ come from the germline V gene (reference sequence). This CDR3 comprises 14 residues. V gave up 2 bases and J gave up 4 bases, with 11 bases separating them. CDR3 bases: TGTGCCAGCAGCTTATTCGCTGGGGGAGAGACCCAGTACTTC. Translating gives CASSLFAGGETQYF.

The J gene is TRBJ2-5, the V gene TRBV29-1, with D unresolved. CDR3 length: 13 amino acids. V was shortened by 3 bases and J by 2 bases, with 10 bases between the two germline ends. The germline CDR1 and CDR2 sequences are SQVTM and ANQGSEA. The CDR3 DNA sequence: TGCAGCGTTGACCTGGACGGTCAAGAGACCCAGTACTTC. This codes for CSVDLDGQETQYF.

This clone was found a few times. The CDR3 loop is CASSYSRGPGPQHF. In DNA form, the CDR3 reads TGTGCCAGCAGTTACTCGCGAGGCCCAGGGCCCCAGCATTTT. J is TRBJ1-5 and V is TRBV6-5; D gene unclear. Trimming cost V 0 bases and J 9 bases, with 12 bases left between them. Germline CDR1 and CDR2: MNHEY and SVGAGI. The CDR3 covers 14 residues.

The gene calls are TRBV18 and TRBJ2-7, with 8 bases fitting TRBD1. Germline V gene sequence: CDR1 KGHSH, CDR2 LQKENI. This CDR3 has 16 residues. V dropped 4 bases and J dropped 0; count of bases not matched to a gene: 8. CDR3 loop: CASSRVTGDFSYEQYF. Here the CDR3 DNA reads TGTGCCAGCTCACGCGTGACAGGGGACTTCTCCTACGAGCAGTACTTC.

V gene TRBV10-3 combines with J gene TRBJ1-2; 7 bases agree with TRBD1. Losses at the gene ends were 5 bases for V and 2 bases for J; bases not matched to a gene: 2. This CDR3 contains 13 residues. Looked up from germline, CDR1 is ENHRY and CDR2 is SYGVKD. CDR3: CAISQDRNYGYTF. In DNA form, the CDR3 reads TGTGCCATCAGTCAGGACAGGAACTATGGCTACACCTTC.

This rearrangement joins TRBV5-1 to TRBJ2-3; 10 positions agree with TRBD1. Germline V gene sequence: CDR1 SGHRS, CDR2 YFSETQ. Losses at the gene ends were 1 base for V and 4 bases for J; bases not matched to a gene: 6. This CDR3 has 16 residues. The CDR3 DNA reads TGCGCCAGCAGCTTGATGCCGGGACAGGGGTCAGATACGCAGTATTTT. Residues: CASSLMPGQGSDTQYF.

This rearrangement joins TRBV19 to TRBJ2-7; 9 positions agree with TRBD2. Trimming cost V 5 bases and J 5 bases; bases outside gene matches: 19. CDR3 length: 18 residues. Germline values: CDR1 LNHDA, CDR2 SQIVND (reference sequence). The DNA for the CDR3 is TGTGCCAGTAGTCCTAATATTATAGTTGCTAGCGGGGATGACGAGCAGTACTTC. Its protein product is CASSPNIIVASGDDEQYF.

V is TRBV5-6 and J is TRBJ2-5; D is unclear. Germline CDR1 and CDR2: SGHDT and YYEEEE. This CDR3 spans 15 amino acids. Trimming left V 0 bases short and J 1 base short, with 10 bases between. The DNA of the CDR3 is TGTGCCAGCAGCTTGGTCCCCTATAGCCAAGAGACCCAGTACTTC. This encodes CASSLVPYSQETQYF.

The J gene is TRBJ2-2, the V gene TRBV7-8; 10 bases line up with TRBD2. Germline lookup yields CDR1 SGHVS and CDR2 FQNEAQ. This CDR3 has 16 residues. With V trimmed by 8 bases and J by 0 bases, 6 bases remained unmatched. CDR3 nucleotide sequence: TGTGCCAGCCCTAAAGCGGGGGGGACGAACACCGGGGAGCTGTTTTTT. Translation gives CASPKAGGTNTGELFF.

This chain joins TRBV28 and TRBJ2-3, with TRBD2 matching 8 bases. The V and J ends lost 0 bases and 1 base, in that order; junction bases with no gene match: 0. From germline, CDR1 is MDHEN and CDR2 SYDVKM. The CDR3 length is 15 residues. CDR3 amino acids: CASSLWRGGTDTQYF. CDR3 nucleotides: TGTGCCAGCAGTTTATGGCGGGGGGGCACAGATACGCAGTATTTT.

The rearrangement joins TRBV29-1 to TRBJ1-1; the D gene is possibly TRBD1 (6 bases). Germline V gene sequence: CDR1 SQVTM, CDR2 ANQGSEA. The CDR3 has 12 residues. Trimming removed 7 bases at V and 5 bases at J, with 14 bases between. The CDR3 DNA reads as TGCAGCGCTACGGCAGGGGCGACTGAAGCTTTCTTT. Protein: CSATAGATEAFF.

The chain couples TRBV4-1 to TRBJ2-4, with 9 nucleotides matching TRBD2. In germline, CDR1 is MGHRA, CDR2 YSYEKL. The CDR3 loop spans 18 amino acids. The ends lost 8 bases at V and 3 bases at J; junction bases unmatched: 17. CDR3 nucleotide sequence: TGCGCCAGCTCCCCTATGGCGGGAGGGCCCTCGGGCAAAAACATTCAGTACTTC. Translating gives CASSPMAGGPSGKNIQYF.

J is TRBJ1-2 and V is TRBV7-9, with 7 positions matching TRBD1. This CDR3 is 15 amino acids long. Per germline, CDR1 SEHNR and CDR2 FQNEAQ (reference sequence). The V gene end was trimmed by 5 bases and the J gene end by 6 bases; junction bases not matched to a gene: 12. CDR3 residues: CASSARQGSFDGYTF. In DNA, the CDR3 is TGTGCCAGCAGCGCCAGACAGGGTAGCTTCGATGGCTACACCTTC.